This T cell receptor beta chain appears in the sequencing data of a study of CD8+ T cells in alopecia areata. General study results and limits: Higher clonality and more expanded CD8+ clones appeared in lesional than normal scalp. It was observed that many expanded lesional clones persisted in scalp and blood during tofacitinib.

Treatment specified: oral pan-JAK inhibitor, 5-10 mg twice daily. Punch biopsies of lesional scalp, plus peripheral blood, were taken from alopecia areata patients. Cell sorting was applied to PBMCs, and CD4+ and CD8+ T cells were collected. About this clone itself: The antigen is not known.

RNA extraction was followed by reverse transcription into cDNA, which acted as the sequencing template. Generated by immunoSEQ multiplex PCR, the TCRdb table keeps only in-frame clones and is missing some. This table has 200,000 to 250,000 clones, over 60% appearing once. This CDR3 contains 15 residues. J lost 4 bases, V lost 5 bases, and 6 bases had no gene match. Germline V CDR1 and CDR2: SGHAT, FQNNGV. The chain has TRBV11-2 and TRBJ2-1; 9 bases map to TRBD2. This clonotype was sampled from a human donor with alopecia areata. Here the sequenced sample was CD4+ T cells sorted from blood, taken at week 4, from a patient treated with tofacitinib. The CDR3 sequence: CASSLGTSPYNEQFF. DNA of the CDR3: TGTGCCAGCAGCCTAGGGACTAGCCCTTACAATGAGCAGTTCTTC. Full variable domain (missing parts from reference TRBV11-2 and TRBJ2-1): EAGVAQSPRYKIIEKRQSVAFWCNPISGHATLYWYQQILGQGPKLLIQFQNNGVVDDSQLPKDRFSAERLKGVDSTLKIQPAKLEDSAVYLCASSLGTSPYNEQFFGPGTRLTVL.